This T cell receptor (beta chain) was found in a study of CD4 T cells in relation to SARS-CoV-2 and coronaviruses (dated by TCRdb to the early 2020s). Background on the whole study: In the ViraFEST assay, PBMCs were cultured with antigen for about eleven days, after which TCR beta CDR3s were sequenced to identify antigen-specific clonal expansions. For other donors in the study, expansion assays were sequenced with a different, Illumina-based TCR-beta assay. Across all 12 patients in the full convalescent cohort, ages ranged from about 20 to 75 years, with a median of 38. The Adaptive Biotechnologies TCR-sequencing kit was used to sequence samples from a few pre-COVID donors and the naive versus memory experiments, while other data came from Illumina-based sequencing. Patient-derived lymphoblastoid cell lines were used to map the HLA restriction of shared crossreactive spike epitopes. At the level of individual TCR clonotypes, the study evaluated whether memory CD4+ T cells crossreact between the spike proteins of SARS-CoV-2 and those of common cold coronaviruses. Of the roughly 12 convalescent patients, 8 were male and 4 were female, and two of the subjects were Hispanic.

Beyond this particular receptor, the publication reports: Approximately 61% of donors had memory CD4+ clonotypes that crossrecognized SARS-CoV-2 and at least one common cold coronavirus spike. Significantly weaker SARS-CoV-2-driven expansion was shown by crossreactive clones than by monoreactive clones, consistent with antigenic imprinting. Crossreactivity analysis was centred on spike protein, so crossreactivity against other viral proteins was not assessed. Small numbers of patients and of tested TCRs limited the study. Pre-pandemic and post-infection samples were not both contributed by any donor, so tracing of the source of pre-existing responses was limited. Naive versus memory sequencing indicated the assay detects memory recall responses rather than primary responses primed during culture.

Survey-level immunoSEQ TCR-beta sequencing was performed on DNA from CEF-cultured naive and memory CD4+ T cells. Per the original workflow: During preprocessing, nonproductive sequences were removed, as were CDR3s that did not start with C, did not end with F or W, or were shorter than 7 amino acids. The MANAFEST web app was used to call antigen-specific clonotypes on the basis of expansion compared with the reference and with other culture wells. A clone was considered positive if the clone showed significant expansion compared with the reference culture in 2 of 3 replicate wells at an FDR below 0.05. Positive clones also required significant expansion versus all other tandem wells and an odds ratio above 5. Cultured and uncultured naive and memory CD4+ repertoires were searched for CDR3s previously identified as spike- and CEF-reactive. CDR3 homology was quantified as pairwise Levenshtein distance, calculated with the stringdist R package after three terminal residues were trimmed from each end. Not all clones reach the TCRdb copy of this immuneACCESS table, which keeps in-frame sequences only. Checked studies attribute under half of the gap to unresolved V genes and leave the rest unexplained. For V, J and clone size, that table is used; D and trimming come from the DNA. The sample table lists 30,000 to 45,000 clones, approximately 80% of them with a count of one. 5.5% to 8.5% of the sample rests with the top ten.

The cysteine opens and the phenylalanine closes a CDR3 of 16 amino acids. Only CDR3 DNA is held: 48 bases, read in frame from base 1. V loses 1 base of germline sequence and J loses 0 bases, and the interval between the two ends is 12 bases. The germline V gene (reference sequence) sets CDR1 to SGHNT and CDR2 to YYREEE. Note on this clone: Its binding antigen is unknown. It has no much larger one-base neighbor in the sample; base qualities were not kept.

To separate naive from memory CD4+ T cells, cryopreserved PBMCs first underwent CD4 enrichment and then EasySep naive CD4+ T cell enrichment. Sorted naive or memory CD4+ T cells (around 110,000) were grown at a 1:1 ratio with T cell-depleted PBMCs and CEF peptides for 10 days. Each peptide culture condition was generally run in triplicate replicate wells. Ficoll-Paque PLUS gradient centrifugation was used to isolate PBMCs from leukapheresis product or whole blood. The PBMCs went either fresh into the expansion assay or into cryopreservation at -140 degrees C. The QIAamp Micro DNA Kit was used to extract genomic DNA from the CD4+ T cells.

Recombination connected TRBV5-4 to TRBJ2-3; the D gene assignment is ambiguous. The receptor was isolated from an adult with COVID-19. Sequenced sample: naive CD4+ T cells from PBMCs, cultured in vitro. The sample's cell subset or site, from its label and the paper: naive CD4+ T cells isolated by negative enrichment. DNA sequence: TGTGCCAGCAGCTTGAAGCTAATAACTAGCACAGATACGCAGTATTTT. Its coded protein is CASSLKLITSTDTQYF. Reference TRBV5-4 and TRBJ2-3 proteins supply the regions before and after the CDR3; the full variable domain is: ETGVTQSPTHLIKTRGQQVTLRCSSQSGHNTVSWYQQALGQGPQFIFQYYREEENGRGNFPPRFSGLQFPNYSSELNVNALELDDSALYLCASSLKLITSTDTQYFGPGTRLTVL.